These 14 T cell receptor beta chains originate from one sample sequenced in a study of cytomegalovirus exposure and HLA in healthy donors. PCR primers comprised 60 Vbeta and 13 Jbeta primers. Repertoires were generated with immunoSEQ multiplex PCR, while TCRdb's copy carries only in-frame clones and drops some. The sample includes fewer than 250,000 clones, over 75% of them seen just once. The material sequenced was PBMCs. These receptors originate from a male donor in good health and CMV-seronegative.

In this sample, this clone turned up once. The chain links TRBV7-9 to TRBJ2-5, with TRBD2 matching over 12 bases. V shed 0 bases, J shed 6 bases, and the junction held 5 bases outside the gene matches. This CDR3 is 16 amino acids long. Germline CDR1 is SEHNR and CDR2 is FQNEAQ (reference sequence). This CDR3 is CASSLAGTSGLKTQYF. As DNA, the CDR3 is TGTGCCAGCAGCTTAGCGGGGACTAGCGGGCTGAAGACCCAGTACTTC.

The chain joins TRBV4-3 to TRBJ2-1, with a possible D match to TRBD2 (6 bases). The germline CDR1 and CDR2 sequences are LGHNA and YSLEER. V lost 1 base and J lost 7, with 17 bases in between. This CDR3 has 16 amino acids. The CDR3 protein is CASSQGAGPVKNEQFF. As DNA, the CDR3 is TGCGCCAGCAGCCAAGGTGCGGGGCCCGTCAAGAATGAGCAGTTCTTC.

A few counts support this clone. The CDR3 loop reads CASSVSASGGGSDTGELFF. CDR3 nucleotide sequence: TGTGCCAGCAGCGTATCGGCTAGCGGGGGTGGGTCGGACACCGGGGAGCTGTTTTTT. J is TRBJ2-2 and V is TRBV9; 10 bases match TRBD2. CDR1 is SGDLS, CDR2 YYNGEE, per germline. The CDR3 has 19 residues. Trimming at V came to 1 base and at J to 3 bases, leaving 12 bases not matched to a gene.

This sequence joins TRBV6-4 and TRBJ2-1; the match to TRBD2 covers 8 bases. V lost 4 bases, J lost 5 bases, and 7 bases stayed unmatched. The germline CDR1 and CDR2 sequences are MRHNA and SNTAGT. The CDR3 runs 15 residues. CDR3 nucleotides: TGTGCCAGCAGTGGGTCGGGGGGGCCGCACAATGAGCAGTTCTTC. It encodes CASSGSGGPHNEQFF.

The CDR3: CASSQDRGGSGNTIYF. As DNA, the CDR3 is TGCGCCAGCAGCCAGGACAGGGGGGGATCTGGAAACACCATATATTTT. The chain has TRBV4-1 and TRBJ1-3; 10 bases map to TRBD1. V lost 3 bases to trimming and J lost 1 base; unmatched junction nucleotides: 3. Looked up from germline, CDR1 is MGHRA and CDR2 is YSYEKL. The CDR3 is 16 residues long.

This chain connects TRBV19 to TRBJ1-1; possibly TRBD1 for D (6 bases). V shed 4 bases and J shed 3 bases, with 15 bases lying between them. The CDR3 loop spans 15 amino acids. CDR1 is LNHDA, CDR2 SQIVND, per germline (reference sequence). DNA for the CDR3: TGTGCCAGTAGTAAAGAGGGGAGGGGGTACACTGAAGCTTTCTTT. Its protein is CASSKEGRGYTEAFF.

CDR3 in amino acids: CASSRGPGRDQETQYF. The CDR3, as DNA: TGTGCCAGCAGCCGGGGGCCAGGGAGGGACCAAGAGACCCAGTACTTC. The gene calls are TRBV27 and TRBJ2-5, with D possibly being TRBD2 (7 bases). Trimming removed 6 bases from V and 0 bases from J, with 17 bases in between. The CDR3 runs 16 residues. CDR1 is MNHEY, CDR2 SMNVEV, per germline (reference sequence).

The J gene is TRBJ2-7, the V gene TRBV5-1; 13 nucleotides align to TRBD2. The V and J ends lost 4 bases and 0 bases, in that order; junction bases with no gene match: 10. Germline V CDR1 and CDR2: SGHRS, YFSETQ. This CDR3 region has 18 residues. The CDR3 DNA sequence: TGCGCCAGCAGCCCTCGCACCGGGACTAGCGGGACCTCCTACGAGCAGTACTTC. It yields the protein CASSPRTGTSGTSYEQYF.

The chain employs TRBV5-4 and TRBJ2-7; D gene uncertain. CDR1 SGHNT and CDR2 YYREEE come from the germline V gene (reference sequence). The CDR3 contains 15 residues. With 2 bases removed from V and 2 bases from J, the gap between germline ends came to 14 bases. The CDR3 DNA follows: TGTGCCAGCAGCTTCGACTCTCACCCAGCCTACGAGCAGTACTTC. Its translation is CASSFDSHPAYEQYF.

V usage is TRBV29-1 and J usage is TRBJ1-2, with D tentatively TRBD1 (5 bases). CDR1 and CDR2 (germline): SQVTM, ANQGSEA. Trimming left V 5 bases short and J 4 bases short, with 11 bases between. CDR3 length: 12 amino acids. CDR3 DNA sequence: TGCAGCGTTCCTACAGGCTCCTATGGCTACACCTTC. It yields the protein CSVPTGSYGYTF. The entire variable domain, with the rest obtained from reference TRBV29-1 and TRBJ1-2, is as follows: SAVISQKPSRDICQRGTSLTIQCQVDSQVTMMFWYRQQPGQSLTLIATANQGSEATYESGFVIDKFPISRPNLTFSTLTVSNMSPEDSSIYLCSVPTGSYGYTFGSGTRLTVV.

This clone was recorded a few times. J is TRBJ2-7 and V is TRBV7-2; D possibly corresponds to TRBD2 (6 bases). Germline-derived CDR1 and CDR2 are SGHTA and FQGNSA. The V gene lost 6 bases and the J gene lost 4 bases, with 19 bases spanning the gap. This CDR3 contains 15 residues. The CDR3 spells CASSYASGLAYEQYF. The CDR3 DNA follows: TGTGCCAGCAGTTATGCGAGCGGGCTCGCGTACGAGCAGTACTTC. Combining the CDR3 with reference TRBV7-2 and TRBJ2-7 gives the whole variable domain GAGVSQSPSNKVTEKGKDVELRCDPISGHTALYWYRQSLGQGLEFLIYFQGNSAPDKSGLPSDRFSAERTGGSVSTLTIQRTQQEDSAVYLCASSYASGLAYEQYFGPGTRLTVT.

V gene TRBV27 combines with J gene TRBJ2-7; 12 nucleotides line up with TRBD2. The CDR3 totals 13 residues. Germline V CDR1 and CDR2: MNHEY, SMNVEV (reference sequence). V lost 10 bases and J lost 2; bases outside the gene matches: 3. DNA for the CDR3: TGTGCCACCGGACTAGCGGGAACCTACGAGCAGTACTTC. Translated, it gives CATGLAGTYEQYF.

This chain links TRBV28 with TRBJ2-7, with TRBD2 matching 7 bases. J was trimmed by 3 bases and V by 2 bases; bases with no gene match: 1. The CDR3 covers 13 residues. Germline CDR1 reads MDHEN; CDR2 reads SYDVKM. CDR3 loop: CASSLAGVYEQYF. The CDR3 DNA follows: TGTGCCAGCAGTTTAGCGGGGGTCTACGAGCAGTACTTC.

The chain couples TRBV28 to TRBJ1-2, with 7 positions matching TRBD1. The V gene end was trimmed by 6 bases and the J gene end by 3 bases; junction bases not matched to a gene: 7. The CDR3 sequence is 14 residues long. CDR1 and CDR2 from the germline V gene are MDHEN and SYDVKM. The DNA for the CDR3 is TGTGCCAGCAGAGGGACAGAGCTTTACTATGGCTACACCTTC. This codes for CASRGTELYYGYTF.